The sequence of this T cell receptor (beta chain) was determined in a study of cytomegalovirus exposure and HLA in healthy donors. Study observations and caveats: Subsequent analysis found a tendency for first-cohort TCR clusters to co-occur within the 120 or so validation repertoires. Overall, approximately 180 TCR beta chains were annotated as cytomegalovirus-associated.

The repertoire was sequenced with immunoSEQ multiplex PCR; TCRdb's copy has only in-frame clones and lacks some. The data hold 200,000 to 250,000 clones, with more than 75% observed a single time. This CDR3 is 14 amino acids long. CDR1 and CDR2 from the germline V gene are LNHDA and SQIVND (reference sequence). Trimming cost V 5 bases and J 7 bases; bases outside gene matches: 4. Note on this clone: Its antigen is currently unknown.

Input material: PBMCs. The TCR comes from a woman between 18 and 29 years old in good health and CMV-seropositive. The chain couples TRBV19 to TRBJ1-5; the match to TRBD1 covers 11 bases. The CDR3 protein is CASSLGQGAQPQHF. The DNA of the CDR3 is TGTGCCAGTAGTCTTGGACAGGGGGCACAGCCCCAGCATTTT.